This T cell receptor (beta chain) was recovered during a study of T-cell memory formation after mild COVID-19. TCRdb re-analysed the 5' RACE reads in MiXCR, keeping a single row per CDR3 protein. The sample gives 550,000 to 650,000 distinct CDR3 sequences, 15% to 20% of which show up once; just over 8% is in the top ten. The CDR3 sequence is 14 residues long. Germline loops: CDR1 SGHRS, CDR2 YFSETQ. Deletions cut 5 bases from V and 3 bases from J, with 12 bases between. General study results and limits: Shrinking CD4+ clones were chiefly CM and EM; CD8+ ones were chiefly EMRA. That cross-reactive memory joined was suggested by some responding clones appearing in pre-infection memory.

In its sample, this clonotype was seen many times. The antigen remains unidentified. The TCR was taken from an adult woman who had mild COVID-19 (a few samples of this study predate the infection). Cell type and time point are not known. The specimen sequenced was PBMCs or a T cell subset sorted from them (not recorded which). The chain joins TRBV5-1 to TRBJ1-5; D not resolved. The CDR3 sequence: CASRRRQPNQPQHF. The DNA of the CDR3 is TGCGCCAGCAGACGTCGACAACCCAATCAGCCCCAGCATTTT.